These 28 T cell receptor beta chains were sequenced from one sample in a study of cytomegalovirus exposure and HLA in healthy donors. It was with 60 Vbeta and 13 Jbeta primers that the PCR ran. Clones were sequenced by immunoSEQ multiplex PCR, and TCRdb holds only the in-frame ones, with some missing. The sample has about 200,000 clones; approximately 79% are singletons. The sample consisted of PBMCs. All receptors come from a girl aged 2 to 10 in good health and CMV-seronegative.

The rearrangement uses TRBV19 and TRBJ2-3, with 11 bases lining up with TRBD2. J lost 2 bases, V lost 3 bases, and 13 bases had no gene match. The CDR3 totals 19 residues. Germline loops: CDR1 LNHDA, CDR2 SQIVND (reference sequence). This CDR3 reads CASSITSSGRAGTTDTQYF. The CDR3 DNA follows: TGTGCCAGTAGTATTACGAGTAGCGGGAGGGCGGGGACCACAGATACGCAGTATTTT.

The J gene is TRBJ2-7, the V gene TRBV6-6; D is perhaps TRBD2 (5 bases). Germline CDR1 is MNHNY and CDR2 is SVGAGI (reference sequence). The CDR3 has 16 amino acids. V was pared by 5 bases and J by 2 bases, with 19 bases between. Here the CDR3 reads CASSPPSATGTYEQYF. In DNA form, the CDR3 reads TGTGCCAGCAGTCCCCCCTCAGCCACGGGAACCTACGAGCAGTACTTC.

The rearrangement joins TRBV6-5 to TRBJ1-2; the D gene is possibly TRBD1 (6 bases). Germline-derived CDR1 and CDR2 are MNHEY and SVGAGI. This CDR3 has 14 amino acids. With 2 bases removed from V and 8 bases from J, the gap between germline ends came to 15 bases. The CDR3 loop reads CASSYGDIRRGYTF. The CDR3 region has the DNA TGTGCCAGCAGTTACGGGGACATTCGGCGGGGCTACACCTTC.

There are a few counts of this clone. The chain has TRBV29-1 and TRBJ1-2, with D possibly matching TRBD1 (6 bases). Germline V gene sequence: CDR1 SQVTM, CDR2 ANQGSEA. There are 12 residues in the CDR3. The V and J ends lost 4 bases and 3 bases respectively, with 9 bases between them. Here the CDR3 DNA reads TGCAGCGTTGTTAGGACAGACTATGGCTACACCTTC. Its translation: CSVVRTDYGYTF.

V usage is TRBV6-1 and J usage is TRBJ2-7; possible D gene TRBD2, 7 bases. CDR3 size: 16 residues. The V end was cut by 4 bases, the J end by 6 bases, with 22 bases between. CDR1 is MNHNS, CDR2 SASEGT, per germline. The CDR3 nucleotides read TGTGCCAGCAGTGCAGCCGGAGGGGGAGGGGGGGCCGAGCAGTACTTC. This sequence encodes CASSAAGGGGGAEQYF.

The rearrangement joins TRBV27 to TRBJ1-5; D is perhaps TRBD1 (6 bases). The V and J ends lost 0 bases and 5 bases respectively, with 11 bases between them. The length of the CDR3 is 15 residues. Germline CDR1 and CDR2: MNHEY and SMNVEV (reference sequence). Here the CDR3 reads CASSLSQGGYQPQHF. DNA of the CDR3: TGTGCCAGCAGTTTATCACAGGGCGGGTATCAGCCCCAGCATTTT.

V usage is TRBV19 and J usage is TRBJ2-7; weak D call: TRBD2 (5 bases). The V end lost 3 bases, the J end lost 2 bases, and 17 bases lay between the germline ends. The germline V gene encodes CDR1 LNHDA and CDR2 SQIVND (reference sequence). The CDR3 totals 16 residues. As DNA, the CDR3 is TGTGCCAGTAGTATTGTACACGTCGAGACTACCTACGAGCAGTACTTC. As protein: CASSIVHVETTYEQYF.

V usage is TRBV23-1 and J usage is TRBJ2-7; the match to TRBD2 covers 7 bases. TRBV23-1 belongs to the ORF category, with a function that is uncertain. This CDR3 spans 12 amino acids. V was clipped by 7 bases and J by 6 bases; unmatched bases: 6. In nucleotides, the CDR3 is TGCGCCAGCATCACCCGGGGGGTCGAGCAGTACTTC. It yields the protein CASITRGVEQYF.

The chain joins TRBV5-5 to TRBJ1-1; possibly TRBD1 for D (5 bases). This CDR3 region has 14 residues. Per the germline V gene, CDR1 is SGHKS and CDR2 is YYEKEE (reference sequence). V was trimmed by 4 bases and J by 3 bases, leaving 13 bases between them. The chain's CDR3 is CASSLAGRYTEAFF. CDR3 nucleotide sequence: TGTGCCAGCAGCCTTGCGGGACGTTACACTGAAGCTTTCTTT. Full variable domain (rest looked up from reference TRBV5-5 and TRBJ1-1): DAGVTQSPTHLIKTRGQQVTLRCSPISGHKSVSWYQQVLGQGPQFIFQYYEKEERGRGNFPDRFSARQFPNYSSELNVNALLLGDSALYLCASSLAGRYTEAFFGQGTRLTVV.

The chain's CDR3 is CALTGDGYTF. Written as DNA, the CDR3 is TGTGCCTTGACAGGGGACGGCTACACCTTC. The chain is built from TRBV30 and TRBJ1-2; 8 bases agree with TRBD1. This CDR3 is built from 10 residues. V gave up 7 bases and J gave up 8 bases; unmatched junction bases: 3. Germline V gives CDR1 GTSNPN, CDR2 SVGIG (reference sequence).

The CDR3 protein is CAWSVADGRNQPQHF. The CDR3 DNA sequence: TGTGCCTGGAGTGTAGCGGACGGTAGGAATCAGCCCCAGCATTTT. This sequence joins TRBV30 and TRBJ1-5; D remains unclear. The V gene lost 0 bases and the J gene lost 4 bases, with 13 bases spanning the gap. CDR3 length: 15 amino acids. In germline, CDR1 is GTSNPN, CDR2 SVGIG (reference sequence). Based on the CDR3 plus reference TRBV30 and TRBJ1-5, the full variable domain is SQTIHQWPATLVQPVGSPLSLECTVEGTSNPNLYWYRQAAGRGLQLLFYSVGIGQISSEVPQNLSASRPQDRQFILSSKKLLLSDSGFYLCAWSVADGRNQPQHFGDGTRLSIL.

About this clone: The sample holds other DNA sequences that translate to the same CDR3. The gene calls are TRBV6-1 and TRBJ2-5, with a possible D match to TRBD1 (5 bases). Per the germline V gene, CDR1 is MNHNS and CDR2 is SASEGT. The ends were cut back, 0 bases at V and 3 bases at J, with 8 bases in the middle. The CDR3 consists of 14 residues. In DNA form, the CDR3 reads TGTGCCAGCAGTGAAGCCAGGGTGGAAGAGACCCAGTACTTC. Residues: CASSEARVEETQYF.

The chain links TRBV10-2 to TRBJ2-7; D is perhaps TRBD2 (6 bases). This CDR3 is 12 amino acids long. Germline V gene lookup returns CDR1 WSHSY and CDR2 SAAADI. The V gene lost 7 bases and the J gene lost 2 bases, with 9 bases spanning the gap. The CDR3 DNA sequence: TGCGCCAGCACCCCGGGGGCCTACGAGCAGTACTTC. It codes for CASTPGAYEQYF.

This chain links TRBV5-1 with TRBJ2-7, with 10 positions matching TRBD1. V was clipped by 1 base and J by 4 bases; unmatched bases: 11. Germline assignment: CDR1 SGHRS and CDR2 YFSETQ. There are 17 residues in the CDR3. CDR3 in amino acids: CASSLIRPGQGRYEQYF. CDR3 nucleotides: TGCGCCAGCAGCTTGATAAGACCGGGACAGGGGCGGTACGAGCAGTACTTC. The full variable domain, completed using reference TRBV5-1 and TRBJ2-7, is KAGVTQTPRYLIKTRGQQVTLSCSPISGHRSVSWYQQTPGQGLQFLFEYFSETQRNKGNFPGRFSGRQFSNSRSEMNVSTLELGDSALYLCASSLIRPGQGRYEQYFGPGTRLTVT.

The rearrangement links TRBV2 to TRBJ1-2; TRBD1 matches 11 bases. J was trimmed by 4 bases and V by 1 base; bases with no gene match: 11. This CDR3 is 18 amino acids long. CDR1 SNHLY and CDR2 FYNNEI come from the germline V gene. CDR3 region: CASSEVGGTGGNSYGYTF. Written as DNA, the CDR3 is TGTGCCAGCAGTGAAGTCGGCGGGACAGGGGGTAACTCCTATGGCTACACCTTC.

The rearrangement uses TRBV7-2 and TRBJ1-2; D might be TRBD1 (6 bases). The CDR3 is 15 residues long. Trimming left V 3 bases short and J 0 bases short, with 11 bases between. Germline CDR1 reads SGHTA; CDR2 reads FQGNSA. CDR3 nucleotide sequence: TGTGCCAGCAGCTTGAACAGGGCCTCTAACTATGGCTACACCTTC. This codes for CASSLNRASNYGYTF.

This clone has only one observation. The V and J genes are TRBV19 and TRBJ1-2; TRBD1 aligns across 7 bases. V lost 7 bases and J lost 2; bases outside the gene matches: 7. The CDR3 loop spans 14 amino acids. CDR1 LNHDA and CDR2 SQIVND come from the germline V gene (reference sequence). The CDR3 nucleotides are TGTGCCAGTAATCAAGGACAGGAGAACTATGGCTACACCTTC. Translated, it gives CASNQGQENYGYTF.

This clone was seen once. Here the CDR3 DNA reads TGTGCCAGCAGCTTGGGGACAGAGAACACTGAAGCTTTCTTT. Translation: CASSLGTENTEAFF. The chain recombines TRBV7-3 with TRBJ1-1, with 7 bases lining up with TRBD1. The junction had 2 bases not matched to a gene; V was cut back by 3 bases and J by 1 base. CDR3 length: 14 amino acids. The germline gives CDR1 SGHTA, CDR2 FQGTGA.

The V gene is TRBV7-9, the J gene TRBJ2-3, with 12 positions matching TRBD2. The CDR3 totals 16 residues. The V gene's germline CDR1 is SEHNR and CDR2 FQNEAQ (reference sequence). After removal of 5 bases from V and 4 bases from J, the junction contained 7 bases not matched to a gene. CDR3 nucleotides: TGTGCCAGCAGCCAGACTAGCGGGAGTGTCGCAGATACGCAGTATTTT. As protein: CASSQTSGSVADTQYF. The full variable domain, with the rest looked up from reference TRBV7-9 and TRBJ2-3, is DTGVSQNPRHKITKRGQNVTFRCDPISEHNRLYWYRQTLGQGPEFLTYFQNEAQLEKSRLLSDRFSAERPKGSFSTLEIQRTEQGDSAMYLCASSQTSGSVADTQYFGPGTRLTVL.

CDR3 DNA sequence: TGTGCCAGCAGCCCAGGACAGGGGGGCGCAGATACGCAGTATTTT. It is translated as CASSPGQGGADTQYF. This rearrangement joins TRBV7-9 to TRBJ2-3; 10 bases line up with TRBD1. The CDR3 totals 15 residues. Per the germline V gene, CDR1 is SEHNR and CDR2 is FQNEAQ (reference sequence). V shed 5 bases, J shed 4 bases, and the junction held 6 bases outside the gene matches.

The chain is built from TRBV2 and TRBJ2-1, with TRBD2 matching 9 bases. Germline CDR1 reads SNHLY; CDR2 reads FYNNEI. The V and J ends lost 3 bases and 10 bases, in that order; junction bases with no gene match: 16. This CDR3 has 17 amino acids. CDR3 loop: CASSDIGREGPGGEQFF. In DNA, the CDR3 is TGTGCCAGCAGTGATATCGGGCGGGAGGGCCCCGGCGGCGAGCAGTTCTTC.

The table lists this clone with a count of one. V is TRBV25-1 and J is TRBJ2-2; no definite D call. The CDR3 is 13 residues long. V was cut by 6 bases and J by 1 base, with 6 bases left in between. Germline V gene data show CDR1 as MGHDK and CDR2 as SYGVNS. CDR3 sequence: CASSGGNTGELFF. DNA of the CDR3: TGTGCCAGCAGCGGCGGGAACACCGGGGAGCTGTTTTTT.

The CDR3 DNA reads as TGTGCCAGCACCCGGACTAGCTATTACAATGAGCAGTTCTTC. Amino acid sequence: CASTRTSYYNEQFF. The chain links TRBV9 to TRBJ2-1, with 8 bases fitting TRBD2. The CDR3 is made up of 14 amino acids. V gave up 6 bases and J gave up 4 bases; unmatched junction bases: 6. Germline-derived CDR1 and CDR2 are SGDLS and YYNGEE.

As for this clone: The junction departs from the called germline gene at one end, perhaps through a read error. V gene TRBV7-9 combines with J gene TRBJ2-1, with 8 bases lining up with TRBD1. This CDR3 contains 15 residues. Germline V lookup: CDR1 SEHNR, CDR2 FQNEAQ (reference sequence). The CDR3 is CSSSFDRGSYNEQFF. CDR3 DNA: TGTTCCAGCAGCTTCGACAGGGGCTCCTACAATGAGCAGTTCTTC.

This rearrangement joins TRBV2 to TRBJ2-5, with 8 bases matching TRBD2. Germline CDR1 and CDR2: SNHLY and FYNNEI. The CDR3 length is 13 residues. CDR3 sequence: CANGGGLQETQYF. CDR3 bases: TGTGCGAACGGGGGGGGCCTCCAAGAGACCCAGTACTTC.

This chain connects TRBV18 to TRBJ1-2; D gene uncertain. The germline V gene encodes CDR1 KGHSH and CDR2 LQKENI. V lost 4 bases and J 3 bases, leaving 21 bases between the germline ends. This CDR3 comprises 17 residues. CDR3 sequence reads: CASSRFSRERADYGYTF. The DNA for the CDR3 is TGTGCCAGCTCACGTTTTTCCCGGGAAAGGGCGGACTATGGCTACACCTTC.

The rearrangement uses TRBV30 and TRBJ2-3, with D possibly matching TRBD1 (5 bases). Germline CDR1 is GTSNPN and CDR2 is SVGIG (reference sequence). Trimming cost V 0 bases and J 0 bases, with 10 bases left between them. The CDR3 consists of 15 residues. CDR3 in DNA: TGTGCCTGGAGTGTAGGGGCCGGCAGCACAGATACGCAGTATTTT. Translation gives CAWSVGAGSTDTQYF.

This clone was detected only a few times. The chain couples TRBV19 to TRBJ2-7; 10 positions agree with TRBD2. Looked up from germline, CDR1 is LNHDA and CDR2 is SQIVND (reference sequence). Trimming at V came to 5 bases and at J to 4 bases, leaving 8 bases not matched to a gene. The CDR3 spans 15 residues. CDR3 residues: CASSSSGGGRYEQYF. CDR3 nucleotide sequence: TGTGCCAGTAGTTCTAGCGGGGGCGGACGTTACGAGCAGTACTTC.